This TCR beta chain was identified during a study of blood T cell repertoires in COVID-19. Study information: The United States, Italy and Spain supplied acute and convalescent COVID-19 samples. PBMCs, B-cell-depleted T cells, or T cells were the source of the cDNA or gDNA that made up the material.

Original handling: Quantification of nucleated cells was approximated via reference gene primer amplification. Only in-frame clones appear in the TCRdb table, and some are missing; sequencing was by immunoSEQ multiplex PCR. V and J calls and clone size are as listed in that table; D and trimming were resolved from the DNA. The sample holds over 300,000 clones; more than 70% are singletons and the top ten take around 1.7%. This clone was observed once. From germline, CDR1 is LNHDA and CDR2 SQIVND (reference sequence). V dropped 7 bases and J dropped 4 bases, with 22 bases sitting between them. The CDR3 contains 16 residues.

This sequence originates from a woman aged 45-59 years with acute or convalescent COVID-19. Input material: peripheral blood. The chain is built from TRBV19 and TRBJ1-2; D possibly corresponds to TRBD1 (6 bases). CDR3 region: CASMTTGTVLGYGYTF. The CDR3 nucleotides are TGTGCCAGTATGACGACAGGAACAGTGCTCGGCTATGGCTACACCTTC.